This entry lists 28 T cell receptor beta chains sequenced from one sample in a study. TCRdb recomputed calls from the 5' RACE reads with MiXCR, one row per CDR3 protein. The repertoire holds roughly 39,000 distinct CDR3 sequences, with around 18% as singletons. The sequenced sample was naive CD4+ T cells sorted from a lymph node. The subset denotes: naive CD4+ T cells, CD4+CD45RA+CD25-. Receptors were obtained from a female donor with breast cancer.

The rearrangement uses TRBV5-1 and TRBJ2-3; D is perhaps TRBD2 (6 bases). Trimming pared 2 bases from V and 2 bases from J, leaving 18 bases between. From germline, CDR1 is SGHRS and CDR2 YFSETQ. This CDR3 contains 17 residues. This CDR3 reads CASSFSGGAPLTDTQYF. The CDR3 DNA is TGCGCCAGCAGCTTCTCTGGAGGGGCTCCCCTCACAGATACGCAGTATTTT.

This clonotype was recorded at least ten times. The rearrangement uses TRBV27 and TRBJ2-1; 8 bases are shared with TRBD2. J gave up 8 bases and V 6 bases, and 12 bases lay outside the gene matches. CDR3 length: 15 amino acids. CDR1 MNHEY and CDR2 SMNVEV come from the germline V gene (reference sequence). CDR3: CASRAPGLGGYEQFF. The CDR3 bases are TGTGCCAGCAGGGCTCCGGGACTAGGTGGTTATGAGCAGTTCTTC.

The chain has TRBV20-1 and TRBJ2-3, with TRBD2 as a possible D gene (5 bases). V was clipped by 0 bases and J by 3 bases, with 13 bases between them. CDR1 is DFQATT, CDR2 SNEGSKA, per germline (reference sequence). The CDR3 is 15 residues long. CDR3 sequence reads: CSARDDGGLTDTQYF. For the CDR3, the DNA is TGCAGTGCTAGAGATGACGGCGGGCTGACAGATACGCAGTATTTT.

This clonotype was detected a few times. V and J are TRBV28 and TRBJ1-1; a weak D match, TRBD1 (5 bases). This CDR3 region has 14 residues. V was shortened by 2 bases and J by 6 bases, with 13 bases between the two germline ends. The germline V gene has CDR1 MDHEN and CDR2 SYDVKM. CDR3 sequence: CASSLEARGAEAFF. CDR3 coding DNA: TGTGCCAGCAGTTTAGAGGCGAGGGGCGCTGAAGCTTTCTTT. The whole variable domain, filled in from reference TRBV28 and TRBJ1-1, reads DVKVTQSSRYLVKRTGEKVFLECVQDMDHENMFWYRQDPGLGLRLIYFSYDVKMKEKGDIPEGYSVSREKKERFSLILESASTNQTSMYLCASSLEARGAEAFFGQGTRLTVV.

The J gene is TRBJ2-7, the V gene TRBV5-1, with 10 bases aligning to TRBD2. The CDR3 length is 14 residues. J gave up 7 bases and V 0 bases, and 4 bases lay outside the gene matches. CDR1 is SGHRS, CDR2 YFSETQ, per germline. CDR3 protein: CASSLDVAGGEQYF. In nucleotides, the CDR3 is TGCGCCAGCAGCTTGGACGTAGCGGGAGGTGAGCAGTACTTC.

This clonotype showed up many times. The V gene is TRBV7-9, the J gene TRBJ2-1, with no clear D. This CDR3 is built from 15 residues. V was pared by 4 bases and J by 4 bases, with 14 bases between. CDR1 SEHNR and CDR2 FQNEAQ come from the germline V gene (reference sequence). The CDR3: CASSSSGFVYNEQFF. CDR3 bases: TGTGCCAGCAGCTCTTCTGGGTTCGTATACAATGAGCAGTTCTTC.

The gene calls are TRBV12-3 or TRBV12-4 and TRBJ1-2, with D possibly being TRBD1 (6 bases). Trimming removed 1 base from V and 8 bases from J, with 8 bases in between. The CDR3 totals 12 residues. CDR3 nucleotide sequence: TGTGCCAGCAGTTTAGGGGGGGCAGGCTACACCTTC. Translated, it gives CASSLGGAGYTF.

The chain joins TRBV5-1 to TRBJ2-7; 7 bases agree with TRBD1. V dropped 5 bases and J dropped 7; count of bases not matched to a gene: 12. Germline CDR1 is SGHRS and CDR2 is YFSETQ. CDR3 length: 14 amino acids. CDR3 loop: CASRNRDSLYEQYF. CDR3 in DNA: TGCGCCAGCAGAAACCGGGACAGCCTTTATGAGCAGTACTTC.

This clonotype has only a few counts. The V and J genes are TRBV28 and TRBJ1-5; no firm D call. The CDR3 extends over 18 amino acids. The germline V gene encodes CDR1 MDHEN and CDR2 SYDVKM. V was clipped by 2 bases and J by 0 bases, with 17 bases between them. The CDR3 reads CASSLRQLRVVSNQPQHF. DNA for the CDR3: TGTGCCAGCAGTTTACGACAATTGCGGGTTGTTAGCAATCAGCCCCAGCATTTT. Together with reference TRBV28 and TRBJ1-5, the CDR3 gives the full variable domain: DVKVTQSSRYLVKRTGEKVFLECVQDMDHENMFWYRQDPGLGLRLIYFSYDVKMKEKGDIPEGYSVSREKKERFSLILESASTNQTSMYLCASSLRQLRVVSNQPQHFGDGTRLSIL.

This chain connects TRBV3-1 to TRBJ2-1; 9 bases agree with TRBD2. The CDR3 has 19 amino acids. Trimming removed 5 bases from V and 0 bases from J; junction bases left unmatched: 14. Germline V gene data show CDR1 as LGHDT and CDR2 as YNNKEL (reference sequence). The CDR3 DNA follows: TGTGCCAGCAGCAAAACCGGGACTAGCTGGACTAGCTCCTACAATGAGCAGTTCTTC. As protein: CASSKTGTSWTSSYNEQFF.

This clonotype was seen ten or more times. This chain joins TRBV7-9 and TRBJ2-7; 9 bases map to TRBD1. CDR1 is SEHNR and CDR2 is FQNEAQ in the germline V gene (reference sequence). Losses at the gene ends were 5 bases for V and 2 bases for J; bases not matched to a gene: 4. The CDR3 contains 14 residues. The CDR3 DNA sequence: TGTGCCAGCAGCCGGAGACAGGGGGCCTACGAGCAGTACTTC. This encodes CASSRRQGAYEQYF.

The CDR3 sequence: CASRGSPPRDTYAGQPQHF. The CDR3 nucleotides read TGTGCCAGTAGGGGCTCACCCCCCCGGGACACCTACGCGGGCCAGCCCCAGCATTTT. V usage is TRBV6-2 or TRBV6-3 and J usage is TRBJ1-5, with D possibly TRBD1 on 6 matching bases. The CDR3 length is 19 residues. V was clipped by 9 bases and J by 7 bases, with 34 bases between them. Germline V gene data show CDR1 as MNHEY and CDR2 as SVGEGT.

In this sample, this clonotype turned up a few times. The chain has TRBV6-5 and TRBJ1-6; 9 bases agree with TRBD1. This CDR3 region has 17 residues. Germline V lookup: CDR1 MNHEY, CDR2 SVGAGI. After removal of 0 bases from V and 7 bases from J, the junction contained 7 bases not matched to a gene. As DNA, the CDR3 is TGTGCCAGCAGTTACTCGGCCGGGACAGGGTCGAATTCACCCCTCCACTTT. The encoded protein is CASSYSAGTGSNSPLHF.

This clonotype rates as medium-sized. The V and J genes are TRBV5-6 and TRBJ2-1, with TRBD1 matching over 9 bases. Looked up from germline, CDR1 is SGHDT and CDR2 is YYEEEE. J lost 1 base, V lost 3 bases, and 5 bases had no gene match. The CDR3 sequence is 16 residues long. The CDR3 here is CASSWFDRGSYNEQFF. CDR3 sequence (DNA): TGTGCCAGCAGCTGGTTTGACAGGGGGTCCTACAATGAGCAGTTCTTC.

This clonotype was found a few times. This chain links TRBV20-1 with TRBJ2-4; TRBD1 is a possible D gene (5 bases). CDR1 is DFQATT, CDR2 SNEGSKA, per germline (reference sequence). Trimming took off 8 bases at V and 7 bases at J, with 15 bases between the two ends. The CDR3 consists of 12 residues. DNA of the CDR3: TGCAGTTCCCAGGGAATTCAGAACATTCAGTACTTC. As protein: CSSQGIQNIQYF.

In this sample, this clonotype turned up many times. The chain links TRBV20-1 to TRBJ1-2, with 7 bases fitting TRBD1. CDR3 length: 14 residues. In germline, CDR1 is DFQATT, CDR2 SNEGSKA (reference sequence). V gave up 4 bases and J gave up 5 bases; unmatched junction bases: 10. The CDR3 protein is CSATKGDREYGYTF. CDR3 in DNA: TGCAGTGCTACAAAGGGAGACAGGGAGTATGGCTACACCTTC.

This sequence joins TRBV20-1 and TRBJ2-1; no definite D call. Germline CDR1 reads DFQATT; CDR2 reads SNEGSKA (reference sequence). CDR3 size: 13 residues. With 5 bases removed from V and 8 bases from J, the gap between germline ends came to 16 bases. Here the CDR3 reads CSAPTTSGDEQFF. The CDR3 DNA sequence: TGCAGTGCTCCAACGACTTCAGGCGATGAGCAGTTCTTC.

This clonotype was detected ten times or more. The genes are TRBV7-9 and TRBJ1-1; D not certain. The V gene's germline CDR1 is SEHNR and CDR2 FQNEAQ (reference sequence). V lost 1 base, J lost 3 bases, and 6 bases lay in between. The CDR3 spans 13 residues. CDR3 sequence reads: CASSLVEDTEAFF. CDR3 DNA: TGTGCCAGCAGCTTAGTAGAGGACACTGAAGCTTTCTTT.

Notes on this clonotype: A read error may explain this, as a much larger clone is one base away. The final CDR3 position lacks the conserved phenylalanine or tryptophan, pointing to a likely read error. The chain is built from TRBV7-7 and TRBJ2-6, with no clear D. Germline V gene lookup returns CDR1 SSHAT and CDR2 FNYEAQ (reference sequence). CDR3 length: 14 amino acids. The CDR3 DNA is TGTGCTAGCAGCCCTACCTCTGGGGCCAACGTCCTGACTCTC. Its protein product is CASSPTSGANVLTL.

This rearrangement joins TRBV7-2 to TRBJ1-1; possibly TRBD1 for D (6 bases). CDR1 and CDR2 (germline): SGHTA, FQGNSA. The CDR3 has 16 residues. V lost 1 base to trimming and J lost 6 bases, with 18 bases between them. CDR3 bases: TGTGCCAGCAGCTTAGGTTATGGGGGGCTTTACGCTGAAGCTTTCTTT. This codes for CASSLGYGGLYAEAFF.

Turning to this clonotype: An end of the junction does not agree with germline; a read error may underlie this. This rearrangement joins TRBV5-1 to TRBJ2-2; possible D gene TRBD2, 6 bases. This CDR3 region has 15 residues. Germline CDR1 is SGHRS and CDR2 is YFSETQ. As DNA, the CDR3 is TGCGCCAGCAGCTTGTTCGCGGGAAGTACCGGGGAGTTGTTTTTT. Encoded protein: CASSLFAGSTGELFF.

A note on this clonotype: At one end, the junction sequence differs from germline, possibly due to a read error. CDR3 DNA sequence: TGTGCCAGCAGCTTAATAGGGGGAAATGTGCAGTTCTTC. This encodes CASSLIGGNVQFF. The rearrangement joins TRBV11-1 to TRBJ2-1; D is perhaps TRBD1 (6 bases). CDR1 and CDR2 from the germline V gene are SGHAT and FQDESV (reference sequence). The CDR3 covers 13 residues.

To note about this clonotype: A much larger clone sits a single nucleotide away, making a read error possible. The gene calls are TRBV20-1 and TRBJ2-3; 7 nucleotides align to TRBD2. Germline CDR1 reads DFQATT; CDR2 reads SNEGSKA (reference sequence). This CDR3 spans 15 amino acids. The CDR3 protein is CRAPSPLAGTDTQYF. CDR3 nucleotides: TGCAGGGCTCCCTCCCCCCTAGCGGGCACAGATACGCAGTATTTT.

This clonotype was detected only a few times. The J gene is TRBJ1-1, the V gene TRBV5-1; D unresolved. The germline V and J ends were trimmed by 0 bases and 1 base, with 10 bases remaining between them. This CDR3 region has 15 residues. Germline-derived CDR1 and CDR2 are SGHRS and YFSETQ. The CDR3 DNA sequence: TGCGCCAGCAGCTTGGAGGCACGGAGGAACACTGAAGCTTTCTTT. Protein: CASSLEARRNTEAFF.

The gene calls are TRBV6-2 or TRBV6-3 and TRBJ1-6; no firm D call. V lost 6 bases, J lost 8 bases, and 8 bases lay in between. From germline, CDR1 is MNHEY and CDR2 SVGEGT. The CDR3 is 12 amino acids. CDR3 sequence: CASREGYSPLHF. In DNA form, the CDR3 reads TGTGCCAGCAGGGAAGGCTATTCACCCCTCCACTTT.

This clonotype was observed a few times. The chain combines TRBV25-1 with TRBJ1-2, with no clear D. Germline V CDR1 and CDR2: MGHDK, SYGVNS. Trimming left V 0 bases short and J 4 bases short, with 15 bases between. The CDR3 has 16 residues. The CDR3 is CASSEYPVTSSYGYTF. In DNA, the CDR3 is TGTGCCAGCAGTGAATATCCGGTGACCTCGAGCTATGGCTACACCTTC.

This clonotype has more than one count but fewer than ten. This rearrangement joins TRBV20-1 to TRBJ2-2; D is perhaps TRBD2 (7 bases). Trimming removed 0 bases from V and 6 bases from J, with 14 bases in between. This CDR3 contains 15 residues. CDR1 and CDR2 (germline): DFQATT, SNEGSKA (reference sequence). CDR3 DNA sequence: TGCAGTGCTAGAGATCGACGGGGGGCGGCCGGGGAGCTGTTTTTT. Translating gives CSARDRRGAAGELFF.

The J gene is TRBJ1-5, the V gene TRBV12-3 or TRBV12-4; TRBD1 agrees at 7 bases. The V segment lost 5 bases and the J segment 5 bases; nucleotides outside the gene matches: 9. The CDR3 covers 15 residues. CDR3 sequence: CASSPRAGGDQPQHF. CDR3 coding DNA: TGTGCCAGCAGTCCCCGGGCAGGGGGTGATCAGCCCCAGCATTTT.